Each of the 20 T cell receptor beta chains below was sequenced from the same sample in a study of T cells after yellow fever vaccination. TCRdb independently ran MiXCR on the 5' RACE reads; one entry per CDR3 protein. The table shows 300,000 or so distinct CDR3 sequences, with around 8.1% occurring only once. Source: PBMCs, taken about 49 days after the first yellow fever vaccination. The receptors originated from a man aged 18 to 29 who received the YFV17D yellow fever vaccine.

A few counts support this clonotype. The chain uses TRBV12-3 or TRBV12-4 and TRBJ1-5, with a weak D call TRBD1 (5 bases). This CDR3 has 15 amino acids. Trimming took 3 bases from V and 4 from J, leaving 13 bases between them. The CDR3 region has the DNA TGTGCCAGCAGTTTTTTCCTATGGGGGAATCAGCCCCAGCATTTT. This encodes CASSFFLWGNQPQHF.

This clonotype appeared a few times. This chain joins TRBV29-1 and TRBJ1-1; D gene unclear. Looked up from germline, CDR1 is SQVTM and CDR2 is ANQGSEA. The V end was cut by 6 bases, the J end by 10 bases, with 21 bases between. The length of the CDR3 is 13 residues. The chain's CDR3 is CSVHPDQTSRAFF. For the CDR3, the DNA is TGCAGCGTGCATCCGGACCAGACTTCGCGAGCTTTCTTT.

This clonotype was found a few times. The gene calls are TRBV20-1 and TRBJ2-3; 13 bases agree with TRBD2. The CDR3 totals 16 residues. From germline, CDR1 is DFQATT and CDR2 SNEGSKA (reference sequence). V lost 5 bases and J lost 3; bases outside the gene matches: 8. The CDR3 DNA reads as TGCAGTGCTCCCCAGATACTAGCGGGGGGGACAGATACGCAGTATTTT. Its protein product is CSAPQILAGGTDTQYF.

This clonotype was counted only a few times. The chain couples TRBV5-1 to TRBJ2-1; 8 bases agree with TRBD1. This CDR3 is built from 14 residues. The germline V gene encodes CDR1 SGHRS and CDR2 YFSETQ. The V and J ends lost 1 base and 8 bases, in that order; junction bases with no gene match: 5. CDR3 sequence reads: CASSLLQGVDEQFF. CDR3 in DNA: TGCGCCAGCAGCTTGTTACAGGGGGTCGATGAGCAGTTCTTC.

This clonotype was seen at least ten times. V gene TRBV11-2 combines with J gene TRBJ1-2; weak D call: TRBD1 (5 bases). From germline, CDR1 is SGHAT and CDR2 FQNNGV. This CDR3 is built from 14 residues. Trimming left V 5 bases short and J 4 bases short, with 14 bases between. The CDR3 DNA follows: TGTGCCAGCAGCATCCCCGGGGCCCCCTATGGCTACACCTTC. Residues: CASSIPGAPYGYTF.

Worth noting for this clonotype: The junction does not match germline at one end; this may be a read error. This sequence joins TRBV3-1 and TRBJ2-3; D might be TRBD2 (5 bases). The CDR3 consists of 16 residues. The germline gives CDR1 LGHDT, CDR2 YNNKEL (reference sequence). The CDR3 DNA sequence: TGTGCCAGCAGCCAAGAAAGGAATCCTAGCAAAGATACGCAGTATTTT. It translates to CASSQERNPSKDTQYF.

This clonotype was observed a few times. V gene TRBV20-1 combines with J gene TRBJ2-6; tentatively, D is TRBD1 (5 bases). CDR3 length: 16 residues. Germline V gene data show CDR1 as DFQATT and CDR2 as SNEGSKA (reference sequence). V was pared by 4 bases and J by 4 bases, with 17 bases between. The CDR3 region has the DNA TGCAGTGCTATTCTCGAAGGGGCTACAGGGGCCAACGTCCTGACTTTC. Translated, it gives CSAILEGATGANVLTF.

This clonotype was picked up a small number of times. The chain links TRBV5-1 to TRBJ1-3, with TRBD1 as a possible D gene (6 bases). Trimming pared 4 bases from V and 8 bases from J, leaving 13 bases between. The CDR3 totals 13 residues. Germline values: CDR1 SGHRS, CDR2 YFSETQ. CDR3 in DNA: TGCGCCAGCAGCCAGGGGCGGCGGGACACCATATATTTT. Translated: CASSQGRRDTIYF.

The CDR3 spells CASSQGQGPVNIQYF. The CDR3 nucleotides read TGCGCCAGCAGCCAAGGACAGGGGCCTGTAAACATTCAGTACTTC. This chain links TRBV4-3 with TRBJ2-4; 8 bases map to TRBD1. CDR1 and CDR2 (germline): LGHNA, YSLEER. Losses at the gene ends were 1 base for V and 6 bases for J; bases not matched to a gene: 5. This CDR3 spans 15 amino acids.

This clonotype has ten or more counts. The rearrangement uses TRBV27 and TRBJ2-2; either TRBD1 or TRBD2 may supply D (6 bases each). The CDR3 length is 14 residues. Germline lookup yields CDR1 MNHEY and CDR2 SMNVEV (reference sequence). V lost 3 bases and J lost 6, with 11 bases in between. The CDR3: CASSFGGGPGELFF. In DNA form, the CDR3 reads TGTGCCAGCAGTTTCGGGGGCGGCCCCGGGGAGCTGTTTTTT.

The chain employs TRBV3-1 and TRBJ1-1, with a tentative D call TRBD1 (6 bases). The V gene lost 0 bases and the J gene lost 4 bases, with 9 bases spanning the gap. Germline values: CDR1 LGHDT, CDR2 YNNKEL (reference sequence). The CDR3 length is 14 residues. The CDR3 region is CASSQDQGGTEAFF. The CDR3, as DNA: TGTGCCAGCAGCCAAGATCAAGGGGGCACTGAAGCTTTCTTT.

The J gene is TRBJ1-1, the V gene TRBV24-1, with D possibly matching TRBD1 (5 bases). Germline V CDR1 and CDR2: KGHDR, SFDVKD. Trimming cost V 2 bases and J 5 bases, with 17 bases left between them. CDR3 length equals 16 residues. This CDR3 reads CATSDSGEGPETEAFF. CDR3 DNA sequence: TGTGCCACCAGTGATTCGGGGGAGGGGCCAGAAACTGAAGCTTTCTTT.

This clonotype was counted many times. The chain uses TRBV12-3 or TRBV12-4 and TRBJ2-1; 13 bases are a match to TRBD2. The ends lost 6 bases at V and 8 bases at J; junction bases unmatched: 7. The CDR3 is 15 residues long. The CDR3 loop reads CASSLTSGGADEQFF. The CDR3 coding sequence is TGTGCCAGCAGCCTCACTAGCGGGGGGGCCGATGAGCAGTTCTTC.

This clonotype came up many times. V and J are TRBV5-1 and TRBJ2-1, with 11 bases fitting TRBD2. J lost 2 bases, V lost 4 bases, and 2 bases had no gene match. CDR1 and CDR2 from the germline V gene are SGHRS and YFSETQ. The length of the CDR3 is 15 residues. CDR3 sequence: CASSVSGGAYNEQFF. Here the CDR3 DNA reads TGCGCCAGCAGCGTTAGCGGGGGGGCCTACAATGAGCAGTTCTTC. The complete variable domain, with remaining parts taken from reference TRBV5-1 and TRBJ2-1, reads KAGVTQTPRYLIKTRGQQVTLSCSPISGHRSVSWYQQTPGQGLQFLFEYFSETQRNKGNFPGRFSGRQFSNSRSEMNVSTLELGDSALYLCASSVSGGAYNEQFFGPGTRLTVL.

Here the CDR3 DNA reads TGCGCCAGCAGTGAGGGAGAGAAAGATATTCAGTACTTC. Protein product: CASSEGEKDIQYF. This sequence joins TRBV10-1 and TRBJ2-4; D uncertain. There are 13 residues in the CDR3. The V gene's germline CDR1 is WNHNN and CDR2 SYGVQD (reference sequence). Trimming left V 2 bases short and J 10 bases short, with 12 bases between.

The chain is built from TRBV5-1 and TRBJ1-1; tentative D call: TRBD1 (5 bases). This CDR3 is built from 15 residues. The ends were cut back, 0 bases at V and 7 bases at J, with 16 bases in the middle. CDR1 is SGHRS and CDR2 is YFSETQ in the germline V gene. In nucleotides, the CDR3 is TGCGCCAGCAGCTTGGAACGGGGGGTGATAGGTGAAGCTTTCTTT. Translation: CASSLERGVIGEAFF.

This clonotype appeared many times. CDR3 sequence reads: CAISGQGTEAFF. Written as DNA, the CDR3 is TGTGCCATCAGTGGGCAGGGCACTGAAGCTTTCTTT. The gene calls are TRBV10-3 and TRBJ1-1; TRBD1 might be the D (5 bases). Germline-derived CDR1 and CDR2 are ENHRY and SYGVKD. The CDR3 runs to 12 residues. Trimming stripped 4 bases from V and 4 bases from J, with 7 bases between.

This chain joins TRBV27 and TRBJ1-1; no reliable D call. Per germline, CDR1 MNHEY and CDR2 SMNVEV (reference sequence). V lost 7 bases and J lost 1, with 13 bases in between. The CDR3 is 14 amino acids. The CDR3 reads CASNPMDQNTEAFF. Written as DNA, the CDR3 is TGTGCCAGCAACCCGATGGACCAGAACACTGAAGCTTTCTTT.

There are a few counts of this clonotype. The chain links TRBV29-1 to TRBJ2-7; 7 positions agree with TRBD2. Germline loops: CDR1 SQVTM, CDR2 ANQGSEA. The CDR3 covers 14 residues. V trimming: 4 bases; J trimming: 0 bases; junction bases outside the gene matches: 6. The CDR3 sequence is CSVAIGGISYEQYF. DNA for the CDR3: TGCAGCGTTGCAATCGGGGGGATCTCCTACGAGCAGTACTTC.

The CDR3 DNA is TGTGCCAGCAGTTTAGGTATTAGCTCCTACGAGCAGTACTTC. Protein sequence: CASSLGISSYEQYF. The chain couples TRBV12-3 or TRBV12-4 to TRBJ2-7; D ambiguous. The CDR3 length is 14 residues. Trimming cost V 1 base and J 0 bases, with 7 bases left between them.